This T cell receptor (beta chain) is from a study of CD8+ T cells in alopecia areata. The germline CDR1 and CDR2 sequences are ENHRY and SYGVKD. The CDR3 totals 16 residues. Trimming removed 1 base from V and 0 bases from J; junction bases left unmatched: 3. Investigators isolated RNA and reverse transcribed it into cDNA to act as the sequencing template. Only in-frame clones appear in the TCRdb table, and some are missing; sequencing was by immunoSEQ multiplex PCR. The profile covers roughly 250,000 clones, with 45% to 70% appearing a single time and roughly 0.88% taken by the ten largest. Treatment: oral pan-JAK inhibitor, 5-10 mg twice daily.

The sequencing used CD4+ T cells sorted from blood, collected at approximately week 51, from a patient treated with tofacitinib. The receptor comes from a human donor with alopecia areata. The rearrangement uses TRBV10-3 and TRBJ2-7; 10 bases agree with TRBD1. The chain's CDR3 is CAISEWGQGSSYEQYF. The CDR3 coding sequence is TGTGCCATCAGTGAGTGGGGACAGGGGAGCTCCTACGAGCAGTACTTC.